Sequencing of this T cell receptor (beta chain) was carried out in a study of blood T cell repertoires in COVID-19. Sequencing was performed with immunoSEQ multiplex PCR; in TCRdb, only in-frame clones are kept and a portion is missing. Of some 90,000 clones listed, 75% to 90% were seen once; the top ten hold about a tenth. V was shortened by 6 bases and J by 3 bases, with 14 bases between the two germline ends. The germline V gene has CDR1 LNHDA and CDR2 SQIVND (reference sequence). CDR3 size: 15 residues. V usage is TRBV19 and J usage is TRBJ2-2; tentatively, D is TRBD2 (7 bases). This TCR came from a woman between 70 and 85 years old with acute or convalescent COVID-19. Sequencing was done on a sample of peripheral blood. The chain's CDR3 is CASRGGAPYTGELFF. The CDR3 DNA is TGTGCCAGTAGGGGGGGGGCCCCGTACACCGGGGAGCTGTTTTTT.